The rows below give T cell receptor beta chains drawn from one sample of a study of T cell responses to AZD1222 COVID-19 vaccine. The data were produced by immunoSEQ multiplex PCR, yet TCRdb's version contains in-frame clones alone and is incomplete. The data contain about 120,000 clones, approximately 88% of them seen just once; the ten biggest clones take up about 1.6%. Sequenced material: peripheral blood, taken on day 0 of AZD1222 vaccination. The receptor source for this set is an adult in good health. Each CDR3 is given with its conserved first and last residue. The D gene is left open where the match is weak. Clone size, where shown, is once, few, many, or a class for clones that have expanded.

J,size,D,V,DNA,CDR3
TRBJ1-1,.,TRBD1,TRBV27,TGTGCCAGCAGTTTATATACCTTCGGACAGGAGGACACTGAAGCTTTCTTT,CASSLYTFGQEDTEAFF
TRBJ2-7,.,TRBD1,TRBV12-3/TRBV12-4,TGTGCCAGCACCACGACAGGGCTCGAGCAGTACTTC,CASTTTGLEQYF
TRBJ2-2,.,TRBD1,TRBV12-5,TGTGCTAGTGGTTTGGTATCAAAGTCAGGGGGACACCACCGGGACCCCGGGGAGCTGTTTTTT,CASGLVSKSGGHHRDPGELFF
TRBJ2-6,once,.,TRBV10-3,TGTGCCATCGGACAGTCTGGGGCCAACGTCCTGACTTTC,CAIGQSGANVLTF
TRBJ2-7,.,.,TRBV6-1,TGTGCCAGCAGTGAATGGGGGCGGGAGCAGTACTTC,CASSEWGREQYF
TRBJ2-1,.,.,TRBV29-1,TGCAGCGTTGAAGAAGTCCCGGCCTCGGACAATGAGCAGTTCTTC,CSVEEVPASDNEQFF
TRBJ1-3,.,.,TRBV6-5,TGTGCCAGCATCGACCTAGGGGGAGGAAACACCATATATTTT,CASIDLGGGNTIYF
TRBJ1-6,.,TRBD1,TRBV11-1,TGTGCCAGCAGCTGGGCAGGGGGCAATTCACCCCTCCACTTT,CASSWAGGNSPLHF
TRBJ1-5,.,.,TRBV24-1,TGTGCCACCGGAGATGGAAAAAGCAATCAGCCCCAGCATTTT,CATGDGKSNQPQHF
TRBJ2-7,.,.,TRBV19,TGTGCCAGTAGTATTGCCGGATACTACGAGCAGTACTTC,CASSIAGYYEQYF
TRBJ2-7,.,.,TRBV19,TGTGCCAGTAGTATTGGTCGGTTTTCCTACGAGCAGTACTTC,CASSIGRFSYEQYF
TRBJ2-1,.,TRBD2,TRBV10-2,TGCGCCAGCAGTGAGTCCAGGACTAGCGATGAGCAGTTCTTC,CASSESRTSDEQFF
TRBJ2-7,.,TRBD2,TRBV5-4,TGTGCCAGCAGCTTCGGGACTAGCGGGAGGTACGAGCAGTACTTC,CASSFGTSGRYEQYF
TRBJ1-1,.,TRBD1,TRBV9,TGTGCCAGCAGCCCTAGGACAGGGGCTGAAGCTTTCTTT,CASSPRTGAEAFF
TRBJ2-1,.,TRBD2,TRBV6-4,TGTGCCAGCAGTGACTCGGGACTAGCGCTCTACAATGAGCAGTTCTTC,CASSDSGLALYNEQFF
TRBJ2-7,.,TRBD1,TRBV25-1,TGTGCCAGCCGCCATCGGGACAGATACTACGAGCAGTACTTC,CASRHRDRYYEQYF
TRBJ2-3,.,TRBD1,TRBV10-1,TGCGCCAGCAGTGGAGACAGGGCCGTCACAGATACGCAGTATTTT,CASSGDRAVTDTQYF
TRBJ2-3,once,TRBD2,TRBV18,TGTGCCAGCTCACCACTTCTGGGACTAGCGGGTAGCACAGATACGCAGTATTTT,CASSPLLGLAGSTDTQYF
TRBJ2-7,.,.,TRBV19,TGTGCCAGTAGTATCTCTGCGGGGACGGCATTCGAGCAGTACTTC,CASSISAGTAFEQYF
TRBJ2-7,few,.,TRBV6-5,TGTGCCAGCAGTCCGGGGGAATCCTACGAGCAGTACTTC,CASSPGESYEQYF
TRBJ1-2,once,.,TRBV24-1,TGTGCCACCAGTGATTTGCAAGGCGGCTCTAACTATGGCTACACCTTC,CATSDLQGGSNYGYTF
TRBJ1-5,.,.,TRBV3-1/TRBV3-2,TGTGCCAGCAGCACCCGGACAGCCCGGTCCGAAAATCAGCCCCAGCATTTT,CASSTRTARSENQPQHF
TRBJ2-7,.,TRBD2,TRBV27,TGTGCCAGCAGCCCGACTAGCGGGACATACGAGCAGTACTTC,CASSPTSGTYEQYF
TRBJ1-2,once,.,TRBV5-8,TGTGCCAGCAGCCCATCGGACAGCCCACGAGACTATGGCTACACCTTC,CASSPSDSPRDYGYTF
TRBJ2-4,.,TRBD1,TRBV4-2,TGTGCCAGCAGCCCGGGGACAGGGGGCTCGACTCAGTACTTC,CASSPGTGGSTQYF
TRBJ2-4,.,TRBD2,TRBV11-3,TGTGCCAGCAGCTTCGGTATAGCGGGACAAACCAAAAACATTCAGTACTTC,CASSFGIAGQTKNIQYF
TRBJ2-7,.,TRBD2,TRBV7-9,TGTGCCAGCAGCTTAGGTCATGGAACTAGCGACTACGAGCAGTACTTC,CASSLGHGTSDYEQYF
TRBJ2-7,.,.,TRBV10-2,TGCGCCAGCAGTGAGGGACGCGATACCTACGAGCAGTACTTC,CASSEGRDTYEQYF
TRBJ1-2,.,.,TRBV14,TGTGCCAGCAGCCGCTTAAGTGGGGGGGGAGACCTTCAGGGCTACACCTTC,CASSRLSGGGDLQGYTF